These 19 T cell receptor beta chains originate from one sample sequenced in a study of T cell changes during pregnancy in multiple sclerosis. Generated by immunoSEQ multiplex PCR, the TCRdb table keeps only in-frame clones and is missing some. This sample yields more than 80,000 clones, of which 85% to 95% are seen a single time; less than 2% belongs to the top ten. Sequenced material: peripheral blood, taken after pregnancy. These TCRs come from a female donor with multiple sclerosis, enrolled in a pregnancy study.

This chain uses TRBV30 with TRBJ1-1; D ambiguous. Looked up from germline, CDR1 is GTSNPN and CDR2 is SVGIG (reference sequence). V shed 2 bases and J shed 4 bases, with 14 bases lying between them. The CDR3 consists of 14 residues. CDR3 nucleotides: TGTGCCTGGAGTAGGAGGGCGGTCGTCACTGAAGCTTTCTTT. This translates into CAWSRRAVVTEAFF.

This clone was picked up one time. V and J are TRBV4-2 and TRBJ2-3; TRBD2 agrees at 7 bases. CDR3 length: 16 residues. Per germline, CDR1 LGHNA and CDR2 YNFKEQ. J gave up 5 bases and V 4 bases, and 12 bases lay outside the gene matches. The chain's CDR3 is CASSRGAGREQDTQYF. The CDR3 DNA reads as TGTGCCAGCAGCCGGGGAGCGGGACGAGAGCAAGATACGCAGTATTTT.

The gene calls are TRBV5-1 and TRBJ1-1; TRBD1 aligns across 10 bases. Germline CDR1 is SGHRS and CDR2 is YFSETQ. The ends lost 2 bases at V and 10 bases at J; junction bases unmatched: 8. The CDR3 consists of 14 residues. Here the CDR3 reads CASSLGTGEGVAFF. The CDR3 DNA reads TGCGCCAGCAGCTTAGGGACAGGGGAAGGGGTAGCTTTCTTT.

V gene TRBV7-9 combines with J gene TRBJ1-1, with 7 bases that match TRBD1. The ends lost 5 bases at V and 2 bases at J; junction bases unmatched: 17. Germline CDR1 reads SEHNR; CDR2 reads FQNEAQ (reference sequence). The CDR3 has 18 residues. CDR3 sequence (DNA): TGTGCCAGCAGCACCGGGACAGCGTTCAGAGAACCTAACACTGAAGCTTTCTTT. Translation gives CASSTGTAFREPNTEAFF.

This clone was counted once. The chain joins TRBV4-1 to TRBJ1-5; no reliable D call. There are 13 residues in the CDR3. Germline V lookup: CDR1 MGHRA, CDR2 YSYEKL. The V gene lost 4 bases and the J gene lost 2 bases, with 6 bases spanning the gap. CDR3 DNA: TGCGCCAGCAGCCCCCGAGGCAATCAGCCCCAGCATTTT. Protein sequence: CASSPRGNQPQHF.

The rearrangement joins TRBV6-5 to TRBJ1-2; TRBD1 matches at 10 bases. Per germline, CDR1 MNHEY and CDR2 SVGAGI. V shed 0 bases and J 4 bases; nucleotides not matched to a gene: 2. The CDR3 runs 15 residues. CDR3 sequence: CASSYSGTGVYGYTF. DNA of the CDR3: TGTGCCAGCAGTTACTCAGGGACAGGGGTCTATGGCTACACCTTC.

This chain's CDR3 is CAISESGNTIYF. The CDR3 nucleotides are TGTGCCATCAGTGAGTCCGGGAACACCATATATTTT. This chain joins TRBV10-3 and TRBJ1-3; D gene ambiguous. Germline loops: CDR1 ENHRY, CDR2 SYGVKD. The CDR3 totals 12 residues. V lost 0 bases, J lost 7 bases, and 4 bases lay in between.

The V call is TRBV29-1, the J call TRBJ2-2; weak D call: TRBD1 (5 bases). Germline V gene sequence: CDR1 SQVTM, CDR2 ANQGSEA. V was clipped by 7 bases and J by 4 bases, with 16 bases between them. This CDR3 region has 14 residues. DNA of the CDR3: TGCAGCGGGCCGACAGCCGTGGGCACCGGGGAGCTGTTTTTT. Its translation: CSGPTAVGTGELFF.

The chain carries TRBV5-1 and TRBJ2-2; 12 positions match TRBD1. CDR1 and CDR2 from the germline V gene are SGHRS and YFSETQ. V was pared by 4 bases and J by 7 bases, with 8 bases of the junction left unmatched. The CDR3 extends over 16 amino acids. For the CDR3, the DNA is TGCGCCAGCAGCCCCGGGACAGGGGGCCGAGGCGGGGAGCTGTTTTTT. The encoded protein is CASSPGTGGRGGELFF.

The CDR3 is CASRRQGGRPEAFF. The CDR3 coding sequence is TGTGCCAGCAGGCGTCAAGGGGGCCGTCCTGAAGCTTTCTTT. The V and J genes are TRBV6-5 and TRBJ1-1; 7 positions agree with TRBD1. CDR3 size: 14 residues. Per germline, CDR1 MNHEY and CDR2 SVGAGI. V trimming: 6 bases; J trimming: 6 bases; junction bases outside the gene matches: 10.

V gene TRBV13 combines with J gene TRBJ2-3, with a weak D call TRBD2 (7 bases). CDR3 length: 20 residues. Trimming left V 5 bases short and J 0 bases short, with 27 bases between. Germline V gene data show CDR1 as PRHDT and CDR2 as FYEKMQ (reference sequence). The CDR3 reads CASSHPRGGVEVRSTDTQYF. The DNA for the CDR3 is TGTGCCAGCAGCCACCCAAGGGGGGGGGTTGAGGTCAGGAGCACAGATACGCAGTATTTT.

V is TRBV30 and J is TRBJ1-5, with no clear D. Germline-derived CDR1 and CDR2 are GTSNPN and SVGIG (reference sequence). The CDR3 runs to 12 residues. Trimming took 6 bases from V and 7 from J, leaving 13 bases between them. Written as DNA, the CDR3 is TGTGCCTGCCAGGCCGAATCACAGCCCCAGCATTTT. Protein: CACQAESQPQHF.

This rearrangement joins TRBV28 to TRBJ1-2, with D perhaps TRBD1 (6 bases). The CDR3 length is 13 residues. Trimming left V 3 bases short and J 6 bases short, with 11 bases between. Germline V lookup: CDR1 MDHEN, CDR2 SYDVKM. The CDR3 protein is CASSFGRGDGYTF. The DNA of the CDR3 is TGTGCCAGCAGTTTCGGCAGGGGAGATGGCTACACCTTC.

This clone showed up just once. The chain employs TRBV30 and TRBJ2-7, with D perhaps TRBD1 (6 bases). V was clipped by 3 bases and J by 5 bases, with 14 bases between them. This CDR3 spans 13 amino acids. Germline values: CDR1 GTSNPN, CDR2 SVGIG (reference sequence). The CDR3 coding sequence is TGTGCCTGGAGCGACAGGAATGGCAACGAGCAGTACTTC. Protein: CAWSDRNGNEQYF.

The CDR3 spells CASSETGGNSPLHF. The DNA of the CDR3 is TGTGCCAGCAGTGAAACAGGGGGGAATTCACCCCTCCACTTT. The chain links TRBV6-4 to TRBJ1-6; 8 nucleotides line up with TRBD1. The CDR3 spans 14 residues. After removal of 3 bases from V and 7 bases from J, the junction contained 2 bases not matched to a gene. Germline CDR1 and CDR2: MRHNA and SNTAGT.

The rearrangement joins TRBV28 to TRBJ1-5; D is unresolved. The germline gives CDR1 MDHEN, CDR2 SYDVKM. The V and J ends lost 3 bases and 0 bases respectively, with 3 bases between them. The CDR3 runs 13 residues. This chain's CDR3 is CASSFYSNQPQHF. The CDR3 bases are TGTGCCAGCAGTTTTTATAGCAATCAGCCCCAGCATTTT.

This clone was counted a single time. The chain is built from TRBV29-1 and TRBJ1-2; 8 positions agree with TRBD1. CDR1 is SQVTM, CDR2 ANQGSEA, per germline. V lost 3 bases, J lost 4 bases, and 4 bases stayed unmatched. CDR3 length equals 13 residues. DNA of the CDR3: TGCAGCGTTGATGACAGGGGAATCTATGGCTACACCTTC. Protein sequence: CSVDDRGIYGYTF.

On this clone: Germline is not matched at one junction end, which may reflect a read error. The chain couples TRBV18 to TRBJ1-1; 7 nucleotides match TRBD1. Germline V gives CDR1 KGHSH, CDR2 LQKENI. CDR3 length: 15 amino acids. CDR3 coding DNA: TGTGCCGGCTCACCACCCAGGACAGGGAACACTGAAGCTTTCTTT. Its translation is CAGSPPRTGNTEAFF.

Here the CDR3 reads CASSIRGLDMNTEAFF. DNA for the CDR3: TGTGCCAGTAGTATACGGGGACTAGATATGAACACTGAAGCTTTCTTT. The chain links TRBV19 to TRBJ1-1; TRBD1 might be the D (5 bases). The CDR3 has 16 residues. V lost 2 bases and J lost 0, with 13 bases in between. The V gene's germline CDR1 is LNHDA and CDR2 SQIVND (reference sequence).